The rows below give T cell receptor beta chains drawn from one sample of a study of blood T cell repertoires in COVID-19. Profiled with immunoSEQ multiplex PCR; TCRdb holds only in-frame clones, not every one. The sample shows around 70,000 clones, more than 90% of them seen only once. Sequenced: peripheral blood. The receptors here all came from a man aged 50 or older with acute or convalescent COVID-19. Each CDR3 is given with its conserved first and last residue. A D gene is named only where the DNA matches it firmly. Not every row has a clone size; where given, it reads once, few, many or a size class.

d_call j_call clone_size v_call cdr3_aa cdr3_nt
NA TRBJ1-6 NA TRBV7-2 CASSQGVSYNSPLHF TGTGCCAGCAGCCAAGGAGTTTCCTATAATTCACCCCTCCACTTT
NA TRBJ2-2 NA TRBV9 CASSVARWEANTGELFF TGTGCCAGCAGCGTAGCTCGCTGGGAGGCGAACACCGGGGAGCTGTTTTTT
NA TRBJ1-2 NA TRBV19 CASRTQGSSYGYTF TGTGCCAGTAGAACCCAGGGGTCCTCCTATGGCTACACCTTC
NA TRBJ2-5 NA TRBV30 CAWTAGLEETQYF TGTGCCTGGACGGCGGGATTGGAGGAGACCCAGTACTTC
TRBD1 TRBJ1-2 NA TRBV19 CASSTGQGLVGYTF TGTGCCAGTAGTACCGGACAGGGGTTGGTTGGCTACACCTTC
NA TRBJ1-5 NA TRBV30 CAWSAGGSSNQPQHF TGTGCCTGGAGTGCCGGAGGCAGTAGCAATCAGCCCCAGCATTTT
TRBD1 TRBJ2-7 NA TRBV5-4 CASSWGTARDEQYF TGTGCCAGCAGCTGGGGGACAGCCAGGGACGAGCAGTACTTC
NA TRBJ2-1 NA TRBV27 CASSLSPGSGGNMYEQFF TGTGCCAGCAGTTTATCCCCGGGATCCGGGGGTAACATGTATGAGCAGTTCTTC
NA TRBJ1-1 once TRBV5-1 CASSLWGENTEAFF TGCGCCAGCAGCTTATGGGGGGAGAACACTGAAGCTTTCTTT
NA TRBJ1-5 NA TRBV19 CASSLDGQTPNQPQHF TGTGCCAGTAGTCTAGATGGACAGACTCCCAATCAGCCCCAGCATTTT
TRBD1 TRBJ2-1 NA TRBV18 CASSPLDRPNEQFF TGTGCCAGCTCACCATTGGACAGGCCCAATGAGCAGTTCTTC
TRBD2 TRBJ2-1 NA TRBV7-9 CASTTSGSVNEQFF TGTGCCAGCACGACTAGCGGGAGTGTAAATGAGCAGTTCTTC
NA TRBJ1-5 NA TRBV6-2/TRBV6-3 CASSLPPQPQHF TGTGCCAGCAGTCTACCCCCCCAGCCCCAGCATTTT
NA TRBJ1-1 once TRBV2 CASGPRDFGGNTEAFF TGTGCCAGCGGCCCCCGGGACTTTGGAGGGAACACTGAAGCTTTCTTT
NA TRBJ2-1 NA TRBV18 CASSWTNEQFF TGTGCCAGCTCATGGACAAATGAGCAGTTCTTC
NA TRBJ1-6 NA TRBV28 CASTLDRRGGSPLHF TGTGCCAGCACTCTAGACCGGCGAGGTGGTTCACCCCTCCACTTT
TRBD2 TRBJ2-7 NA TRBV19 CASSTTSGRVYEQYF TGTGCCAGTAGTACTACTAGCGGGAGGGTCTACGAGCAGTACTTC
NA TRBJ2-3 NA TRBV6-6 CASSYMASGTDTQYF TGTGCCAGCAGTTACATGGCTAGCGGCACAGATACGCAGTATTTT
NA TRBJ1-1 NA TRBV5-8 CASTGNTEAFF TGTGCCAGTACAGGCAACACTGAAGCTTTCTTT
NA TRBJ2-7 once TRBV18 CASSPRGSPYEQYF TGTGCCAGCTCACCACGAGGGAGCCCCTACGAGCAGTACTTC
TRBD2 TRBJ2-5 NA TRBV19 CASSKVAGVQETQYF TGTGCCAGTAGTAAGGTAGCGGGAGTTCAAGAGACCCAGTACTTC
NA TRBJ1-5 NA TRBV7-9 CASSLGRRGQPQHF TGTGCCAGCAGCTTAGGTCGGAGGGGTCAGCCCCAGCATTTT